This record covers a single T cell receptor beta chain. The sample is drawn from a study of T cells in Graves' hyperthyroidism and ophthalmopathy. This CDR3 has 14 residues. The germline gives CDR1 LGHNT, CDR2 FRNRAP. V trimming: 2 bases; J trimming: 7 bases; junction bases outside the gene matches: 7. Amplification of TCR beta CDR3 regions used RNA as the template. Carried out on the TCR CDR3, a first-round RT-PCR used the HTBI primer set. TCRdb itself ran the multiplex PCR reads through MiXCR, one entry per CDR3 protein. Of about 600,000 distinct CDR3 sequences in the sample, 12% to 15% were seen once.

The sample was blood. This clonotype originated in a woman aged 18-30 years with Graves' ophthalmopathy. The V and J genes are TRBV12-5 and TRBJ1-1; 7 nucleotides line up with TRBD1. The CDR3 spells CASGLYQGGFEAFF. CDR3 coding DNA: TGTGCTAGTGGTTTGTATCAGGGGGGGTTTGAAGCTTTCTTT.